This T cell receptor beta chain was sequenced for a study of CD4 and CD8 cells across lung adenocarcinoma regions (dated by TCRdb to 2016 to 2018). General notes on the study: The study examined intratumor heterogeneity of the T cell receptor repertoire by comparing tumor centers with tumor margins.

The CDR3 has 16 amino acids, counting the end cysteine and phenylalanine. Only the CDR3 part of the read is kept: 48 bases, read in frame from the first base. According to the germline V gene, CDR1 reads MNHNS and CDR2 reads SASEGT. On this clonotype: There is no known antigen for this receptor. Its ends do not fully match the called genes, so a read error is possible.

Libraries were prepared through PCR. The data were produced on a HiSeq X Ten. TCRdb handled the public reads itself, with Q25 trimming in fastp and clone calling in MiXCR, and kept productive beta chains. Each entry merges the rows of one CDR3 protein and shows their most common DNA and genes. This sample lists around 12,000 distinct CDR3 sequences; 56% were detected once. The ten largest clones represent around 36% of the sample. Donors were patients with localized lung adenocarcinoma, a subtype of non-small cell lung cancer. These samples came from the margins of localized lung adenocarcinomas. For TCR repertoire analysis, CD8+ T cells from tumor tissue were profiled apart from CD4+ T cells.

The specimen was CD8+ T cells from the margin of a lung tumor. The sample's cell subset or site label, decoded: tumor margin region. The chain is assembled from TRBV6-1 and TRBJ2-4; TRBD1 aligns with 8 central bases. The receptor was derived from a female donor with lung adenocarcinoma. The CD4 and CD8 labels of this study may be unreliable. DNA sequence: TGTGCCAGCAGTCCCAGGGGGCACCCAACCACAAACACGCAGTATTTC. Its product reads: CASSPRGHPTTNTQYF.